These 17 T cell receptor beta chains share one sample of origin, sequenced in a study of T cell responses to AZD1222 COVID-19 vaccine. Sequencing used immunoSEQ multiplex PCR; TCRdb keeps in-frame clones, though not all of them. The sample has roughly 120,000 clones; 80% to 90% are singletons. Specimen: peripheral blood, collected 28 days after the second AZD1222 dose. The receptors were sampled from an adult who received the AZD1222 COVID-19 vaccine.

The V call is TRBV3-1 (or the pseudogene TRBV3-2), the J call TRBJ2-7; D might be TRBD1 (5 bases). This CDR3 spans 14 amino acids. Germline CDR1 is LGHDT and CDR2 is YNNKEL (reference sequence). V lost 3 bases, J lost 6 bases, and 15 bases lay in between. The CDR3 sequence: CASSHGRGYGEQYF. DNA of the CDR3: TGTGCCAGCAGCCATGGAAGGGGCTACGGCGAGCAGTACTTC.

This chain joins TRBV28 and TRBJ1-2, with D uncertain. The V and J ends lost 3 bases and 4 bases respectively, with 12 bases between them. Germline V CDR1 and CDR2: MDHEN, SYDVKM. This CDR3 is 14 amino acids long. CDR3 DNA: TGTGCCAGCAGTTTGCTAACAGCGTTCTATGGCTACACCTTC. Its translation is CASSLLTAFYGYTF.

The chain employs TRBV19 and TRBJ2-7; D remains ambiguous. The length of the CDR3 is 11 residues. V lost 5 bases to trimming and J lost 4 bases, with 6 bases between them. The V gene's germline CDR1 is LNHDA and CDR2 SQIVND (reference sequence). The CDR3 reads CASSSIYEQYF. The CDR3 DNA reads TGTGCCAGTAGTTCAATATACGAGCAGTACTTC.

The CDR3 loop is CASSLDATGGNEQFF. The CDR3, as DNA: TGTGCCAGCAGCTTAGACGCGACAGGCGGGAATGAGCAGTTCTTC. The chain couples TRBV7-2 to TRBJ2-1; weak D call: TRBD1 (6 bases). The CDR3 runs to 15 residues. The germline V and J ends were trimmed by 1 base and 7 bases, with 14 bases remaining between them. The germline gives CDR1 SGHTA, CDR2 FQGNSA.

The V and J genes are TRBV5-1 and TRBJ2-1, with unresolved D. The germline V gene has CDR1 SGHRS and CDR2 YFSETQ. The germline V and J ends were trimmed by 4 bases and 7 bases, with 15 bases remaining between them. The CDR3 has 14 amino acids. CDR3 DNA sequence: TGCGCCAGCAGCCCCGGTACGGATTTGAATGAGCAGTTCTTC. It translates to CASSPGTDLNEQFF.

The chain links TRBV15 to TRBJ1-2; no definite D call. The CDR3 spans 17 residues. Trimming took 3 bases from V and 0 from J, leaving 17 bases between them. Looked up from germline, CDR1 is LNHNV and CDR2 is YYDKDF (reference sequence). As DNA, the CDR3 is TGTGCCACCAGCAGTGCTTCATTGGGAGGCCCTAACTATGGCTACACCTTC. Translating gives CATSSASLGGPNYGYTF.

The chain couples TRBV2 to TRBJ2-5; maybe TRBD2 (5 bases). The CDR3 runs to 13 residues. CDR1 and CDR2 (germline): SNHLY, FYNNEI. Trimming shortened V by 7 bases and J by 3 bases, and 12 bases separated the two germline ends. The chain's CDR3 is CASMNGGEETQYF. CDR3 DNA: TGTGCCAGCATGAATGGAGGAGAAGAGACCCAGTACTTC.

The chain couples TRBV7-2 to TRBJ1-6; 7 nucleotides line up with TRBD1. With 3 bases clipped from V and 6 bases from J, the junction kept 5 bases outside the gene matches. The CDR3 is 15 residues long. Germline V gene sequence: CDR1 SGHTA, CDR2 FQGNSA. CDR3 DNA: TGTGCCAGCAGCTTCCAGGGGGGAGTTAATTCACCCCTCCACTTT. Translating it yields CASSFQGGVNSPLHF.

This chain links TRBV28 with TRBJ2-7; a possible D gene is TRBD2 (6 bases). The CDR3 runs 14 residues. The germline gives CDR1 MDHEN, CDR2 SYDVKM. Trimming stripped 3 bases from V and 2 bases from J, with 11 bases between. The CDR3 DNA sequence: TGTGCCAGCAGTTTCGTGGGCGGGGCCTACGAGCAGTACTTC. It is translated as CASSFVGGAYEQYF. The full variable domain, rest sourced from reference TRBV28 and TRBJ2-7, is DVKVTQSSRYLVKRTGEKVFLECVQDMDHENMFWYRQDPGLGLRLIYFSYDVKMKEKGDIPEGYSVSREKKERFSLILESASTNQTSMYLCASSFVGGAYEQYFGPGTRLTVT.

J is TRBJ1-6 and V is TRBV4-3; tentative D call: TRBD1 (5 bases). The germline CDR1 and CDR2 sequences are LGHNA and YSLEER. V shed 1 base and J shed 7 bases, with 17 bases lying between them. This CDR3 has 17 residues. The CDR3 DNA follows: TGCGCCAGCAGCCAAGCGAAGTCAGGGACCAGAAATTCACCCCTCCACTTT. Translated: CASSQAKSGTRNSPLHF.

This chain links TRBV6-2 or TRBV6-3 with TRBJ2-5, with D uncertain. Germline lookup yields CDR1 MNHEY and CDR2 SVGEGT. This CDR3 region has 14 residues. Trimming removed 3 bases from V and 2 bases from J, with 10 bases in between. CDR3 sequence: CASSYLSGQETQYF. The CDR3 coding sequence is TGTGCCAGCAGTTATCTTTCCGGTCAAGAGACCCAGTACTTC.

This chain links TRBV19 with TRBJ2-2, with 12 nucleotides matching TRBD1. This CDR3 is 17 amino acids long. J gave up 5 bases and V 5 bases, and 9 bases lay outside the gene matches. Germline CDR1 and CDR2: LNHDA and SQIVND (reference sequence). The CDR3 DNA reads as TGTGCCAGTAGTGCTTATTCGGGACAGGGGGCGACCGGGGAGCTGTTTTTT. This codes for CASSAYSGQGATGELFF.

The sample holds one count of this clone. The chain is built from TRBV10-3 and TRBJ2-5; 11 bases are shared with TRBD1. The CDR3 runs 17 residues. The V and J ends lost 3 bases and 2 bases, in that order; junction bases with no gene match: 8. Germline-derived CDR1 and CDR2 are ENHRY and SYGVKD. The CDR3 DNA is TGTGCCATCAGTGAAACGGACAGGGGGCTTACTCAAGAGACCCAGTACTTC. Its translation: CAISETDRGLTQETQYF.

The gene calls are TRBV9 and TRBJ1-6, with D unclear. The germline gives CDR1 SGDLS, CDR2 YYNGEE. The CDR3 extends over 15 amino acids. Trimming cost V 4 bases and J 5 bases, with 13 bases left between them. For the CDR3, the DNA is TGTGCCAGCAGCCGGGCAGAACCGAATAATTCACCCCTCCACTTT. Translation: CASSRAEPNNSPLHF.

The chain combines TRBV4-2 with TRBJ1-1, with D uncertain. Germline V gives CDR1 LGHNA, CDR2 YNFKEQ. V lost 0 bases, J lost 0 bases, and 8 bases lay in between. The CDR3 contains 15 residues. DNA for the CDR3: TGTGCCAGCAGCCAAGATAGGGTCTTGAACACTGAAGCTTTCTTT. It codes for CASSQDRVLNTEAFF.

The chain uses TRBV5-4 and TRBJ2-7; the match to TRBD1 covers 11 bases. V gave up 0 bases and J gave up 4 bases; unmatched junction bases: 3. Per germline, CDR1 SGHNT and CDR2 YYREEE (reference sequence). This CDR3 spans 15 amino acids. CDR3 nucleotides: TGTGCCAGCAGCTTGGCCGGACAGGGGGCTTACGAGCAGTACTTC. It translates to CASSLAGQGAYEQYF.

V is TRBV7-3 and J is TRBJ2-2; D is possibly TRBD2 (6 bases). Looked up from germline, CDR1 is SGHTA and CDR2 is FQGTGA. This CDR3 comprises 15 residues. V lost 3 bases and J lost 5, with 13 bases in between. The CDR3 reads CASSFGLIDTGELFF. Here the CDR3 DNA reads TGTGCCAGCAGCTTCGGACTAATAGATACCGGGGAGCTGTTTTTT. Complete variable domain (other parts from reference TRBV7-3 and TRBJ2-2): GAGVSQTPSNKVTEKGKYVELRCDPISGHTALYWYRQSLGQGPEFLIYFQGTGAADDSGLPNDRFFAVRPEGSVSTLKIQRTERGDSAVYLCASSFGLIDTGELFFGEGSRLTVL.